Listed below are T cell receptor beta chains from one sample, sequenced in a study of T cell changes during pregnancy in multiple sclerosis. Measured with immunoSEQ multiplex PCR; TCRdb has only the in-frame clones, and not every one. Among around 50,000 clones, about 90% were seen once, and the ten largest hold 0.2%. The starting material was CD4+ T cells from peripheral blood mononuclear cells, obtained in the second trimester of pregnancy. These receptors were collected from a female donor with multiple sclerosis, enrolled in a pregnancy study. Both conserved end residues are part of each CDR3. The order of the fields is CDR3 protein, J gene, D gene, clone size, V gene. The D gene is left open where the match is weak. Clone size is given for some rows only: seen once, a few or many times, or a class if the clone is expanded.

CASSLNQGTEAFF,TRBJ1-1,-,-,TRBV5-6
CASSPSSESSYEQYF,TRBJ2-7,-,-,TRBV18
CASHAGYGGTEAFF,TRBJ1-1,-,-,TRBV30
CASSSPGEGGYTF,TRBJ1-2,-,once,TRBV28
CASTTGLARFF,TRBJ2-1,TRBD2,-,TRBV28
CASSRRLAGHYEQYF,TRBJ2-7,TRBD2,-,TRBV23-1
CASRWTKNTEAFF,TRBJ1-1,-,-,TRBV5-1
CASSHSGQGAGNTIYF,TRBJ1-3,TRBD1,-,TRBV7-9
CASSEGEVGYGELFF,TRBJ2-2,-,-,TRBV2
CASSGTSTDTQYF,TRBJ2-3,-,-,TRBV2
CAWSRGWDTEAFF,TRBJ1-1,-,few,TRBV30
CASSRLYTPGLAGLVSYEQYF,TRBJ2-7,TRBD2,-,TRBV19
CASRLAGVGYEQYF,TRBJ2-7,TRBD2,-,TRBV10-2
CAWSVQVSGNTIYF,TRBJ1-3,-,once,TRBV30
CASSHGLAGQFF,TRBJ2-1,TRBD2,-,TRBV7-9
CASSLGYGLAGAREQYF,TRBJ2-7,TRBD2,once,TRBV28
CAWSRGVGSYEQYF,TRBJ2-7,TRBD2,-,TRBV30
CASTHRGNTEAFF,TRBJ1-1,-,-,TRBV6-5
CASSVETVLSNEQYF,TRBJ2-7,-,-,TRBV5-1
CASSFQGLEQYF,TRBJ2-7,-,-,TRBV7-6
CASSESGGLQGGYTF,TRBJ1-2,-,-,TRBV10-2
CASSFPSAIYNSPLHF,TRBJ1-6,-,medium-sized,TRBV7-2
CASSLRQGANTDTQYF,TRBJ2-3,TRBD1,-,TRBV7-3
CASSEQNAQETQYF,TRBJ2-5,-,-,TRBV6-5
CASSLATGVGNEQFF,TRBJ2-1,TRBD1,-,TRBV5-1
CASSLASSTAPFEQYF,TRBJ2-7,-,-,TRBV11-3
CASSMGGQLYNEQFF,TRBJ2-1,-,-,TRBV19
CASSVAGTGELFF,TRBJ2-2,-,-,TRBV9
CASSWGGNEKLFF,TRBJ1-4,-,-,TRBV2
CASSQYTGTGARDTQYF,TRBJ2-3,TRBD1,-,TRBV14